This T cell receptor beta chain was obtained from a study of T cell changes during pregnancy in multiple sclerosis. Repertoires were generated with immunoSEQ multiplex PCR, while TCRdb's copy carries only in-frame clones and drops some. Among roughly 70,000 clones listed, 90% were seen once. The CDR3 length is 15 residues. Looked up from germline, CDR1 is LNHDA and CDR2 is SQIVND (reference sequence). V shed 5 bases and J 2 bases; nucleotides not matched to a gene: 6. Sequences were derived from peripheral blood, sampled in the third trimester of pregnancy. The chain has TRBV19 and TRBJ2-5; 9 nucleotides agree with TRBD2. The clonotype was recovered from a female donor with multiple sclerosis, enrolled in a pregnancy study. Here the CDR3 DNA reads TGTGCCAGTAGTGTTCTAGCGGGATCTCAAGAGACCCAGTACTTC. It encodes CASSVLAGSQETQYF.